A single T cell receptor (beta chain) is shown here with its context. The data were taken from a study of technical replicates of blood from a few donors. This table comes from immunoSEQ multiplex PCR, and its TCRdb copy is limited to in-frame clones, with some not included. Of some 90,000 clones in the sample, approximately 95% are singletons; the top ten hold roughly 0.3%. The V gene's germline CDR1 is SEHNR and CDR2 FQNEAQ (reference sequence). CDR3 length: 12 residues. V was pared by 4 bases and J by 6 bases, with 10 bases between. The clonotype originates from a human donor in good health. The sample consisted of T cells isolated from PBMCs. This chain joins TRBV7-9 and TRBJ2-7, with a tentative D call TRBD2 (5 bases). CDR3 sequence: CASSSEGVEQYF. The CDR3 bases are TGTGCCAGCAGCTCTGAGGGAGTCGAGCAGTACTTC.